This T cell receptor beta chain was captured by sequencing in a study of T-cell reconstitution after alpha-beta-depleted transplantation in children listed by TCRdb under 2016. Background on the whole study: Using TCR repertoire profiling, the study followed T-cell immune reconstitution in a quantitative way in children after TCRalphabeta/CD19-depleted allogeneic hematopoietic cell transplantation. Beyond this particular receptor, the publication reports: The apparently early alphabetaT-cell count recovery about two months after transplant was reportedly dependent on only several hundred rapidly expanded clones derived from non-depleted graft cells. In some patients, the high TCRbeta diversity seen at day 60 was put down to recipient T cells and intrathymic progenitors that had survived conditioning. Over the following months the frequencies of hyperexpanded clones went down, and after one year T-cell counts and TCRbeta diversity were mostly credited to newly produced T cells.

This clonotype was picked up a small number of times. The clone's antigen remains unknown. No much larger clonotype is one base removed from it; base qualities were not supplied. The library was produced with PCR. Instrument on record: Illumina HiSeq 2500. TCR libraries were prepared with molecular barcoding, using unique molecular identifiers to normalize TCRbeta repertoire quantification. In TCRdb, the public reads were trimmed at Q25 with fastp and aligned with MiXCR, with productive beta chains retained. Rows are combined by CDR3 protein, so each entry shows the most common genes and DNA. Across this sample there are just over 950,000 distinct CDR3 sequences, with 25% to 35% seen only once. The ten largest clones capture over 25% of the sample. The sample's treatment or condition label is to be understood as: allogeneic hematopoietic cell transplantation with graft depleted of TCRalphabeta T cells and CD19 B cells. The transplant recipients were children given TCRalphabeta/CD19-depleted allogeneic hematopoietic cell grafts.

The germline ends are 13 bases apart after V is trimmed by 3 bases and J by 6 bases. CDR1 SGHTA and CDR2 FQGNSA were looked up in the germline V gene. From the cysteine up to the phenylalanine, the CDR3 has a length of 14 residues. Kept here is only the CDR3 DNA, which spans 42 bases and is read in frame from base 1. The clonotype originates from a boy less than two years old who had a stem cell transplant for SCID, so the T cells may come from the graft donor. The material sequenced was PBMCs, mostly from graft donor cells, taken 360 days after TCRalphabeta/CD19-depleted stem cell transplant. This chain is built from TRBV7-2 and TRBJ2-3, with a tentative D gene TRBD1 over 5 matching bases. The DNA reads as follows: TGTGCCAGCAGCTTCAGGGTGCCTAGGGATACGCAGTATTTT. It is translated as CASSFRVPRDTQYF. Supplemented by the reference TRBV7-2 and TRBJ2-3 proteins around the CDR3, the complete variable domain is GAGVSQSPSNKVTEKGKDVELRCDPISGHTALYWYRQSLGQGLEFLIYFQGNSAPDKSGLPSDRFSAERTGGSVSTLTIQRTQQEDSAVYLCASSFRVPRDTQYFGPGTRLTVL.